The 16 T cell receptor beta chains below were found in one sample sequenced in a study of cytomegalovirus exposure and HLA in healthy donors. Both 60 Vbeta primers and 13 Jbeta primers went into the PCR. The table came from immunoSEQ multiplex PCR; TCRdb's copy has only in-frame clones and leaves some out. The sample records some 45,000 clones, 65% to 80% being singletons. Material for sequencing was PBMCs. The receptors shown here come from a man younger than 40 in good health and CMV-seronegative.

For the CDR3, the DNA is TGCGCCAGCAGAGAGGGGGCTGGTGAAAAACTGTTTTTT. This codes for CASREGAGEKLFF. V gene TRBV10-2 combines with J gene TRBJ1-4, with 7 bases matching TRBD1. This CDR3 has 13 amino acids. The germline gives CDR1 WSHSY, CDR2 SAAADI. V gave up 6 bases and J gave up 7 bases; unmatched junction bases: 5.

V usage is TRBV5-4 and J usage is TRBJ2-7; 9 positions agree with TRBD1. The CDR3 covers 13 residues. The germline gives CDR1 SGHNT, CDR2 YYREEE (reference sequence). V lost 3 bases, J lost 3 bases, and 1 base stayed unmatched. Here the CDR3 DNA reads TGTGCCAGCAGCTGGGGACAGGGCTACGAGCAGTACTTC. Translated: CASSWGQGYEQYF.

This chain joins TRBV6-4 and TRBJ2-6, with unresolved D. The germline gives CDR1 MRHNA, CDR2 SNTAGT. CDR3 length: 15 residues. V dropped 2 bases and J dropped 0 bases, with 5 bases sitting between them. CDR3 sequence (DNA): TGTGCCAGCAGTGACAGAGACTCTGGGGCCAACGTCCTGACTTTC. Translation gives CASSDRDSGANVLTF.

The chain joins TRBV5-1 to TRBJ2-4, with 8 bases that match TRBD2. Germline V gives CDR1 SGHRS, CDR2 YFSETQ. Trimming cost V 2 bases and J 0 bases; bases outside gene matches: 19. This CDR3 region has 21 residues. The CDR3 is CASSLSYGGSGTILAKNIQYF. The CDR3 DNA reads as TGCGCCAGCAGCTTATCCTATGGAGGTAGCGGGACTATACTAGCCAAAAACATTCAGTACTTC.

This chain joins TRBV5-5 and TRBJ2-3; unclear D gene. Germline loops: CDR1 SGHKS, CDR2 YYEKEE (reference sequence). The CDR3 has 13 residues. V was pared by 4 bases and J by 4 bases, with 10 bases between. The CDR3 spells CASSTRSPDTQYF. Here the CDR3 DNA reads TGTGCCAGCAGCACAAGATCTCCAGATACGCAGTATTTT.

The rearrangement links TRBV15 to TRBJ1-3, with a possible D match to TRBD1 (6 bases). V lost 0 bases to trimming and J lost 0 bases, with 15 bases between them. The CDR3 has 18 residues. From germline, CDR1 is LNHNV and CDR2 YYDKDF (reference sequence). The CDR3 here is CATSRDGPGTNSGNTIYF. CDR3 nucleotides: TGTGCCACCAGCAGAGATGGGCCCGGGACAAACTCTGGAAACACCATATATTTT.

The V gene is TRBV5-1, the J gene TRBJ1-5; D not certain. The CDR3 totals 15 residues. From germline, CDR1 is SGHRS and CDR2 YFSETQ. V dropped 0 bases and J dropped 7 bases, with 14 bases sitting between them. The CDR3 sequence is CASSLDGRVGQPQHF. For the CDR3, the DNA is TGCGCCAGCAGCTTGGACGGGAGGGTCGGGCAGCCCCAGCATTTT.

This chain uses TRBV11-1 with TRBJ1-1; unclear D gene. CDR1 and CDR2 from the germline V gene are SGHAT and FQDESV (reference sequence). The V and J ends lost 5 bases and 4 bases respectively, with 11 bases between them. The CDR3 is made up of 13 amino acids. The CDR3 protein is CASSRTEVTEAFF. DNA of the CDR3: TGTGCCAGCAGCCGTACCGAGGTCACTGAAGCTTTCTTT.

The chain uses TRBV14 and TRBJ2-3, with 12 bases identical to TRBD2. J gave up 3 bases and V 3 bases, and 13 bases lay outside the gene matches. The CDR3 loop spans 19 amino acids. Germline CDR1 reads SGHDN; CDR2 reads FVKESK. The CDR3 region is CASSQGGLAGPPVTDTQYF. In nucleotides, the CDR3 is TGTGCCAGCAGCCAGGGGGGACTAGCGGGCCCCCCGGTGACAGATACGCAGTATTTT.

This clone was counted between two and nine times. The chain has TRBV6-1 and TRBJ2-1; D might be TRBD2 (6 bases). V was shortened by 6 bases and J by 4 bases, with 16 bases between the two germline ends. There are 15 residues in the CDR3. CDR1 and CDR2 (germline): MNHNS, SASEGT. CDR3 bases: TGTGCCAGCAGAACCCGGGATAGCGGATACAATGAGCAGTTCTTC. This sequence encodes CASRTRDSGYNEQFF.

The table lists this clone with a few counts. The CDR3 region has the DNA TGCGCCAGCAGCTTTGAGACAGCCTACGAGCAGTACTTC. It translates to CASSFETAYEQYF. J is TRBJ2-7 and V is TRBV5-1; tentative D call: TRBD1 (5 bases). CDR3 length: 13 residues. Germline loops: CDR1 SGHRS, CDR2 YFSETQ. Trimming removed 2 bases at V and 2 bases at J, with 8 bases between.

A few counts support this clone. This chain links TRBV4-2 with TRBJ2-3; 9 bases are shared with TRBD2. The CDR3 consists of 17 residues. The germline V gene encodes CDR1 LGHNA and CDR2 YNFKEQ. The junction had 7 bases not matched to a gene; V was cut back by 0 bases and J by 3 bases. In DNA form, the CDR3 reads TGTGCCAGCAGCCAAGATGCTAGCGGGATGGGAACAGATACGCAGTATTTT. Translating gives CASSQDASGMGTDTQYF.

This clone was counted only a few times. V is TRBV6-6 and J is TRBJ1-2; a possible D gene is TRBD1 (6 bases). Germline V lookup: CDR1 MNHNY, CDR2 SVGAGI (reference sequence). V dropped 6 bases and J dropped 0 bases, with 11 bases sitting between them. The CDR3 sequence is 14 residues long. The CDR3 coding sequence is TGTGCCAGCAGCCCGACAGGACCTAACTATGGCTACACCTTC. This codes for CASSPTGPNYGYTF.

The CDR3 bases are TGTGCCAGCAGCTTGGAGAGAGGGTCCGGAAACACCATATATTTT. Protein: CASSLERGSGNTIYF. The chain has TRBV5-4 and TRBJ1-3, with D unclear. CDR1 is SGHNT and CDR2 is YYREEE in the germline V gene (reference sequence). The CDR3 is 15 amino acids. V shed 0 bases and J shed 4 bases, with 11 bases lying between them.

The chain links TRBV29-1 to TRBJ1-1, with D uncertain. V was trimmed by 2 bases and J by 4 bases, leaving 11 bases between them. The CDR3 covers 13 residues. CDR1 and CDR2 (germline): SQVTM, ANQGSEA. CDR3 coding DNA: TGCAGCGTTGAAAAGGGAGGGATCACTGAAGCTTTCTTT. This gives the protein CSVEKGGITEAFF.

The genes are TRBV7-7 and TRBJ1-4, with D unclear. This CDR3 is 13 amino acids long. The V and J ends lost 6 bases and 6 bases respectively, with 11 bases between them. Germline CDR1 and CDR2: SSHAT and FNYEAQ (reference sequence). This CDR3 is CASSPGLYEKLFF. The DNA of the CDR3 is TGTGCCAGCAGTCCAGGACTGTATGAAAAACTGTTTTTT.